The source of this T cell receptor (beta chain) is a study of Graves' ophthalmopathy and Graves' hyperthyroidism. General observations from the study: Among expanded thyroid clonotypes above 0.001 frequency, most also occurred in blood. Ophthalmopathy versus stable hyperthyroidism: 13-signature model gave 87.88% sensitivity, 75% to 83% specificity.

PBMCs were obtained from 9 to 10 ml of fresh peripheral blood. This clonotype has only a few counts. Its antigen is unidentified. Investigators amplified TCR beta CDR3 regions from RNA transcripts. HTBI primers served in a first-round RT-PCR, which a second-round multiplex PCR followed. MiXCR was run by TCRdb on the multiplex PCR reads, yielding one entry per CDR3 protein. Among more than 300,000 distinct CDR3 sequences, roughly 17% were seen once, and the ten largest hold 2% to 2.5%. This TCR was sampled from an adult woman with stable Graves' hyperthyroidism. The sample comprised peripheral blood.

Here the CDR3 DNA reads TGTGCCCAAGCACAGAACACCGGGGAGCTGTTTTTT. Translating gives CAQAQNTGELFF. The rearrangement links TRBV7-9 to TRBJ2-2; D is undetermined. The CDR3 is 12 amino acids. Trimming stripped 11 bases from V and 1 base from J, with 8 bases between. Germline V gives CDR1 SEHNR, CDR2 FQNEAQ (reference sequence).